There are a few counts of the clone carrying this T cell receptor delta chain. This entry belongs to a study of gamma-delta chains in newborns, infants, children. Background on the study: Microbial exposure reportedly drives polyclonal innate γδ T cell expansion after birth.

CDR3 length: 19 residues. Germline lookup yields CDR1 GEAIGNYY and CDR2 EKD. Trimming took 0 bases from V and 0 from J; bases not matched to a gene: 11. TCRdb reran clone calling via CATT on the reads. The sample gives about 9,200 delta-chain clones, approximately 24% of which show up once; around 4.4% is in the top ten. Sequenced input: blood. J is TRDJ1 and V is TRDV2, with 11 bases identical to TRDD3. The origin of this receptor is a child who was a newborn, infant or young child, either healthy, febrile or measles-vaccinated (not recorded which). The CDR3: CACDTVGGYDEEDTDKLIF. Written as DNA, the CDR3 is TGTGCCTGTGACACCGTTGGGGGATACGATGAGGAGGACACCGATAAACTCATCTTT.